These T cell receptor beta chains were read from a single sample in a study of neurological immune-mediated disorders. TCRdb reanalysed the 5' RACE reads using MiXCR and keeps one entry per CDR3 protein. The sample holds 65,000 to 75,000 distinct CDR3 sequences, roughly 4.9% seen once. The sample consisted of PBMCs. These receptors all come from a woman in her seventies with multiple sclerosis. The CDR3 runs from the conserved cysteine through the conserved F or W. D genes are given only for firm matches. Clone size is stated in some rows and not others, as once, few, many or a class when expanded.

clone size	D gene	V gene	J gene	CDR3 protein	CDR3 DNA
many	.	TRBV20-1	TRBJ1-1	CSAPRGGLTAFF	TGCAGTGCTCCACGAGGGGGGCTTACAGCTTTCTTT
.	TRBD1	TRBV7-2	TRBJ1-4	CASSTTGGTEKLFF	TGTGCCAGCAGCACTACAGGGGGGACTGAAAAACTGTTTTTT
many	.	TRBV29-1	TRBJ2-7	CSVSSGVTYEQYF	TGCAGCGTTAGCTCCGGGGTCACCTACGAGCAGTACTTC
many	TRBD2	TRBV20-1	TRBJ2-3	CSAPHSGEVTDTQYF	TGCAGTGCTCCCCATAGCGGGGAGGTCACAGATACGCAGTATTTT
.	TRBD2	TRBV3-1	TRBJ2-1	CASSQGLAGIHEQFF	TGTGCCAGCAGCCAAGGACTAGCAGGCATCCATGAGCAGTTCTTC
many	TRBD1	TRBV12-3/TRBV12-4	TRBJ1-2	CASSPWDRGLGGYTF	TGTGCCAGCAGTCCATGGGACAGGGGGCTGGGTGGCTACACCTTC
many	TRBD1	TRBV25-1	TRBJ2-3	CATSSFWGQGYTDTQYF	TGTGCCACCAGTTCCTTCTGGGGACAGGGGTATACAGATACGCAGTATTTT
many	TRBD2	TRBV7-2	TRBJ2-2	CASSRRLAGGAGELFF	TGTGCCAGCAGCCGCCGACTAGCGGGAGGCGCAGGGGAGCTGTTTTTT
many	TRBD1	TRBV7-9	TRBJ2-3	CASSPDGAGQGQYF	TGTGCCAGCAGCCCAGACGGGGCGGGACAGGGGCAGTATTTT
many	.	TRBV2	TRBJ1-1	CASTVGMNTEAFF	TGTGCCAGCACGGTGGGGATGAACACTGAAGCTTTCTTT
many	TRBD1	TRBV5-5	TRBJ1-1	CASTPRQGRTEAFF	TGTGCCAGCACCCCCAGACAGGGGAGGACTGAAGCTTTCTTT
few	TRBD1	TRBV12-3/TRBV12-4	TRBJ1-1	CASRPQGAYTEAFF	TGTGCCAGCAGGCCTCAGGGGGCTTATACTGAAGCTTTCTTT
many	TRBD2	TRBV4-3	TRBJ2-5	CASSQVVAGGETQYF	TGCGCCAGCAGCCAAGTGGTAGCGGGAGGGGAGACCCAGTACTTC
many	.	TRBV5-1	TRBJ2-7	CASSLGLPPGTKSGEQYF	TGCGCCAGCAGCTTGGGCCTGCCCCCCGGGACGAAATCTGGAGAGCAGTACTTC
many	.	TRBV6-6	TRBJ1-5	CAGSDGENQPQHF	TGTGCCGGCTCGGACGGAGAAAATCAGCCCCAGCATTTT
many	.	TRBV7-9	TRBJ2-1	CASSLLGLHPLNEQFF	TGTGCCAGCAGCTTATTGGGACTCCATCCTCTCAATGAGCAGTTCTTC
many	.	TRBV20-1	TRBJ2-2	CSARDPGGKGTGELFF	TGCAGTGCTAGAGATCCCGGCGGGAAGGGCACCGGGGAGCTGTTTTTT
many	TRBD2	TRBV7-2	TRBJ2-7	CASSPLAASKAEQYF	TGTGCCAGCAGCCCCCTAGCGGCCTCCAAGGCCGAGCAGTACTTC
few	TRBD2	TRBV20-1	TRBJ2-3	CSAPTSGNTDTQYF	TGCAGTGCCCCTACTAGCGGGAACACAGATACGCAGTATTTT
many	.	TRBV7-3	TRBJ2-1	CASSLGVGSYNEQFF	TGTGCCAGCAGCTTAGGGGTCGGCTCCTACAATGAGCAGTTCTTC